This is a list of T cell receptor beta chains from one sample in a study of blood T cell repertoires in COVID-19. Produced via immunoSEQ multiplex PCR; TCRdb's table is partial and in-frame only. The data hold approximately 460,000 clones, with about 88% observed a single time. Source material: peripheral blood. These receptors were obtained from a man between 18 and 29 years old with COVID-19, enrolled during active disease. The CDR3 runs from the conserved cysteine through the conserved F or W. Each record gives: CDR3 length, J gene, V gene, D gene, clone size, CDR3 DNA, CDR3 protein. D genes are given only for firm matches. Expanded clones are given a class, and other clones once, few, many or no size at all.

14 TRBJ1-1 TRBV6-5 . once TGTGCCAGCACAAAGGTACGAGGGAACACTGAAGCTTTCTTT CASTKVRGNTEAFF
16 TRBJ2-2 TRBV9 TRBD2 . TGTGCCAGCAGCGTATGGCCGGGAGGGATCACCGGGGAGCTGTTTTTT CASSVWPGGITGELFF
14 TRBJ1-1 TRBV30 TRBD1 . TGTGCCTGGATGCGGACAGGCGGAGGCACTGAAGCTTTCTTT CAWMRTGGGTEAFF
13 TRBJ2-3 TRBV5-6 . . TGTGCCAGCAGCTTCGGAGGTTCTGATACGCAGTATTTT CASSFGGSDTQYF
15 TRBJ2-3 TRBV5-1 . . TGCGCCAGCAGCTTAGACAGGTCCAGCACAGATACGCAGTATTTT CASSLDRSSTDTQYF
15 TRBJ1-4 TRBV2 TRBD1 . TGTGCCAGCAACCCTTTGACAGGGGCTAATGAAAAACTGTTTTTT CASNPLTGANEKLFF
15 TRBJ2-3 TRBV3-1/TRBV3-2 TRBD2 once TGTGCCAGCAGCGCAAGCGGGAGGGTCACAGATACGCAGTATTTT CASSASGRVTDTQYF
15 TRBJ2-7 TRBV6-5 TRBD2 . TGTGCCAGCAGCCTTAGCGGGAGTGCCTCCTACGAGCAGTACTTC CASSLSGSASYEQYF
16 TRBJ2-3 TRBV5-5 TRBD1 . TGTGCCAGCAGCTTGCCCAGGGACAGATTCACAGATACGCAGTATTTT CASSLPRDRFTDTQYF
14 TRBJ2-3 TRBV30 TRBD2 . TGTGCCTGGGCGCCGGGGGGGCGGGCAGATACGCAGTATTTT CAWAPGGRADTQYF
17 TRBJ1-3 TRBV15 . . TGTGCCACCAGCAGAGAAAAAGGGGTACAGTTGAGAAACACCATATATTTT CATSREKGVQLRNTIYF
13 TRBJ1-1 TRBV15 . . TGTGCCACCAGCAGAGATTGGAGCACTGAAGCTTTCTTT CATSRDWSTEAFF
15 TRBJ2-7 TRBV7-8 TRBD2 . TGTGCCAGCAGCTCGACTAGCGGGGCATCCTACGAGCAGTACTTC CASSSTSGASYEQYF
13 TRBJ2-2 TRBV15 . . TGTGCCACCAGCAGAGATTATCCCGGGGAGCTGTTTTTT CATSRDYPGELFF
18 TRBJ1-2 TRBV18 TRBD1 . TGTGCCAGCTCACCTACCGGGACAGGGAGTGACGCTAACTATGGCTACACCTTC CASSPTGTGSDANYGYTF